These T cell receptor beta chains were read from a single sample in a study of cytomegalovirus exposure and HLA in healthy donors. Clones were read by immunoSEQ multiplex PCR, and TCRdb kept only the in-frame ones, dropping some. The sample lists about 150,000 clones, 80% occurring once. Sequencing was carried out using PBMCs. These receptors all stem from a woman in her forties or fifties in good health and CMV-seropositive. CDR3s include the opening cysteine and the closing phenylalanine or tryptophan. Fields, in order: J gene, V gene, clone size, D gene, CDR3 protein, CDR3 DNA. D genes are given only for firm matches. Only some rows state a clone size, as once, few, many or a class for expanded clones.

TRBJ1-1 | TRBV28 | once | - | CASSLTYRVRNTEAFF | TGTGCCAGCAGTTTAACCTACAGGGTCAGGAACACTGAAGCTTTCTTT
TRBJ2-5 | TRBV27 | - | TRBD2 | CASSFVLAGSQVRSETQYF | TGTGCCAGCAGTTTTGTACTAGCGGGAAGCCAGGTTAGGAGCGAGACCCAGTACTTC
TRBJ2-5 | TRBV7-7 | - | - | CASSLVGAAQETQYF | TGTGCTAGCAGCTTAGTGGGGGCAGCCCAAGAGACCCAGTACTTC
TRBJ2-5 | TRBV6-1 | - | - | CASRETGIQETQYF | TGTGCCAGCAGGGAGACAGGAATACAAGAGACCCAGTACTTC
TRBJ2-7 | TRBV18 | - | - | CASSPSSQGWSEQYF | TGTGCCAGCTCACCTTCCTCTCAGGGTTGGAGCGAGCAGTACTTC
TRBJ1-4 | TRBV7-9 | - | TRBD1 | CASSTRARGQTNEKLFF | TGTGCCAGCAGCACTAGGGCCAGGGGGCAGACTAATGAAAAACTGTTTTTT
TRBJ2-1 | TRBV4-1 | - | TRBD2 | CASTGLAGRSSYNEQFF | TGCGCCAGCACGGGACTAGCGGGCCGGAGCTCCTACAATGAGCAGTTCTTC
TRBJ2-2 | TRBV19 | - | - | CASKRRDGTGELFF | TGTGCCTCAAAACGGAGGGATGGGACCGGGGAGCTGTTTTTT
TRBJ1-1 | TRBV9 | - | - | CASSPSGGNTEAFF | TGTGCCAGCAGCCCCTCCGGGGGGAACACTGAAGCTTTCTTT
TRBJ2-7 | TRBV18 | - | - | CASSPDRSEQYF | TGTGCCAGCTCACCCGACAGGAGCGAGCAGTACTTC
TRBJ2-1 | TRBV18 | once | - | CASSPLNRAGLFF | TGTGCCAGCTCACCACTTAACCGAGCCGGGTTGTTCTTC
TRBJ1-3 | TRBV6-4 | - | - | CASSDSRISGTSGNTIYF | TGTGCCAGCAGTGACTCGAGAATTTCCGGGACTTCAGGGAACACCATATATTTT
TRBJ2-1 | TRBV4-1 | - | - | CASSQGPGLWVNEQFF | TGCGCCAGCAGCCAGGGGCCGGGACTTTGGGTGAATGAGCAGTTCTTC
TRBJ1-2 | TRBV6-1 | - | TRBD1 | CASSDYRGNYGYTF | TGTGCCAGCAGTGACTACAGGGGAAACTATGGCTACACCTTC